This T cell receptor beta chain was identified in a study of T cells in Graves' hyperthyroidism and ophthalmopathy (dated by TCRdb to the late 2010s). For the study in its entirety: Peripheral blood was sampled at the time of initial diagnosis, prior to any treatment. Once sampling was done, hyperthyroidism patients were given methimazole at a starting dose of 30 mg daily, whereas ophthalmopathy patients were given high-dose intravenous methylprednisolone. Thyroid tissue and blood T-cell repertoires from about six Graves' hyperthyroidism patients were also compared in the study. The approximately 97 discovery patients were randomly divided into training and test sets at a 7:3 ratio. To identify TCR V-J signatures that set the groups apart, the researchers used a discovery cohort of 100 patients, made up of around 40 with Graves' ophthalmopathy and about 60 with stable Graves' hyperthyroidism. Prospective prediction of ophthalmopathy was tested in an independent validation cohort of some 19 hyperthyroidism patients and 17 patients who later progressed to ophthalmopathy. The paper reports TCR Vbeta CDR3 sequencing of 135 peripheral blood samples: over 40 ophthalmopathy, over 70 hyperthyroidism and around 17 progressor patients. The paper's findings and limits, for the study overall: Sample size was not statistically predetermined, and investigators were not blinded to group allocation. During validation, the model predicted progression to ophthalmopathy a median of around six months ahead of onset, with 70.59% sensitivity and about 72% specificity. Ophthalmopathy was separated from stable hyperthyroidism by a 13 V-J signature model, with around 90% sensitivity and 81% to 82% specificity obtained in cross-validation and 80%/75% obtained in testing. Blood samples also contained most of the expanded thyroid clonotypes (frequency above 0.001), which suggests that blood repertoires may reflect thyroid immune responses.

V is pared back by 2 bases and J by 4 bases, with 5 bases lying between the germline termini. Inclusive of the bounding cysteine and phenylalanine, the CDR3 is 12 residues long. The DNA shown is the 36-base CDR3, in frame from base 1. Reading the germline V gene gives CDR1 SQVTM and CDR2 ANQGSEA. Amplification of TCR beta CDR3 regions was carried out from RNA transcripts. The TCR CDR3 was subjected to a first round of RT-PCR using the HTBI primer set and the Qiagen OneStep RT-PCR kit. Libraries were constructed in a second round of multiplex PCR, after which size selection and purification were carried out. Sequencing of the libraries was done on an Illumina HiSeq2000 using paired-end 100 bp reads. Processing in the source paper ran as follows. SOAPnuke was used to process the raw data, removing reads that contained adapters or uncalled bases, had a mean Phred below 15, or lacked an exact match to the constant primer or identifier. High-quality paired reads were merged with COPE v1.2.5, and unique nucleotide sequences were defined as clonotypes. Clonotypes were aligned to IMGT TRBV, TRBD and TRBJ reference segments using MiTCR v1.1. The analysis was restricted to V-J combinations with a frequency above 0.0001, which together covered approximately 99% of the repertoires. The TCS score was defined as F50 (clonal expansion) divided by E x V (chaos), with BLOSUM62-based TCRdist calculated between CDR3 peptides within each V-J. Welch's t-statistics and random forest reduced around 550 V-J features to roughly 13, which were used in a naive Bayes classifier (R e1071). TCRdb reprocessed the public reads (quality trimming at Q25 with fastp, clone calling with MiXCR) and kept in-frame beta chains. Each CDR3 protein appears once, grouped with its most common genes and DNA. The V and J calls follow TCRdb's processing rather than the paper's. The sample table lists 350,000 to 400,000 distinct CDR3 sequences, 19% of them with a count of one. 3.7% of the sample rests with the top ten.

This clonotype was detected many times. No antigen is known for it. Base qualities are missing; no much larger clone stands one base away. A patient counted as having stable Graves' hyperthyroidism if no progression to ophthalmopathy occurred over 18 months of follow-up. Hyperthyroidism patients were newly diagnosed, had a disease duration of under 2 months, and were aged 18 to 65 years. The study excluded patients with uncontrolled infections, other autoimmune diseases, pregnancy or lactation. Diagnoses relied on clinical symptoms, serum thyroxine and TRAb, thyroid ultrasound and orbital computed tomography. PBMCs were separated from over 9 ml of fresh peripheral blood using Ficoll-Paque density gradient centrifugation. Total RNA was extracted using Trizol reagent, and RNA quality was assessed on an Agilent 2100 Bioanalyzer.

The source of this sequence is a woman aged 18-29 years with Graves' hyperthyroidism. The sample was blood. Recombination connected TRBV29-1 to TRBJ2-2; the D gene lacks a confident call. The CDR3: CSVEHGTGELFF. The DNA sequence is as follows: TGCAGCGTTGAACATGGCACCGGGGAGCTGTTTTTT.